Following are 21 T cell receptor beta chains from one sample sequenced in a study of shared clonotypes between healthy human individuals (TCRdb year 2020). The library was generated by the immunoSEQ multiplex PCR assay. TCRdb took over this immuneACCESS table, retaining in-frame rearrangements with V and J assigned. Such tables are incomplete; in checked studies, under half of the missing clones stem from an unresolved V gene, and the remainder is unexplained. Across this sample there are approximately 100,000 clones, with 67% seen only once. In total, the top ten clones hold about 45% of the sample. The specimen was memory CD8+ T cells sorted from blood. The cell subset or site label, read with the paper, signifies: CD45RO+ cells pooled with CCR7-negative TemRA cells. The source of these receptors is a young man in good health.

The chain joins TRBV27 to TRBJ1-2; possibly TRBD1 for D (5 bases). This CDR3 has 16 amino acids. Germline assignment: CDR1 MNHEY and CDR2 SMNVEV (reference sequence). V gave up 4 bases and J gave up 3 bases, with 18 bases separating them. CDR3 sequence (DNA): TGTGCCAGCAGTTCCATACAGGCGCAGCATTACTATGGCTACACCTTC. It translates to CASSSIQAQHYYGYTF.

This clone has only a few counts. The chain links TRBV29-1 to TRBJ2-1; 9 bases are a match to TRBD1. V was pared by 6 bases and J by 3 bases, with 3 bases of the junction left unmatched. CDR3 length: 13 residues. Germline values: CDR1 SQVTM, CDR2 ANQGSEA. DNA of the CDR3: TGCAGCGTGGGACAGGGTGGCTACAATGAGCAGTTCTTC. Translation gives CSVGQGGYNEQFF.

The chain carries TRBV21-1 and TRBJ1-4; TRBD1, as called in the table, went unchecked against the DNA. TRBV21-1 is assigned pseudogene status. The CDR3 sequence is 14 residues long. CDR3 in amino acids: CASSKQGIGDKLFF. The CDR3 nucleotides are TGTGCCAGCAGCAAACAGGGAATAGGCGATAAACTGTTTTTT.

This clone was detected ten times or more. V and J are TRBV5-1 and TRBJ1-1; no definite D call. V lost 0 bases and J lost 0, with 6 bases in between. The CDR3 runs to 14 residues. Germline V gene sequence: CDR1 SGHRS, CDR2 YFSETQ. Here the CDR3 reads CASSLEGMNTEAFF. Written as DNA, the CDR3 is TGCGCCAGCAGCTTGGAAGGGATGAACACTGAAGCTTTCTTT.

This clone was detected a few times. The V and J genes are TRBV27 and TRBJ1-2; TRBD1 might be the D (6 bases). With 5 bases removed from V and 8 bases from J, the gap between germline ends came to 15 bases. Germline CDR1 MNHEY, CDR2 SMNVEV (reference sequence). The CDR3 length is 13 residues. The CDR3 bases are TGTGCCAGCAGTCCAACTCACAGGGAAGGCTACACCTTC. Translated: CASSPTHREGYTF.

Regarding this clone: One base separates it from a far larger clone, so it is likely a read error. The sample holds other DNA sequences that translate to the same CDR3. The V call is TRBV6-4, the J call TRBJ1-4; TRBD1 matches at 7 bases. This CDR3 has 14 residues. The J segment lost 3 bases and the V segment lost 3 bases, leaving 1 base of the junction unmatched. Germline CDR1 is MRHNA and CDR2 is SNTAGT. This CDR3 is CASSDGTANEKLFF. The CDR3 DNA follows: TGTGCCAGCAGTGATGGGACAGCTAATGAAAAACTGTTTTTT.

The J gene is TRBJ2-3, the V gene TRBV7-2; D possibly uses TRBD1 or TRBD2 (5 bases each). Trimming pared 1 base from V and 6 bases from J, leaving 14 bases between. CDR1 and CDR2 (germline): SGHTA, FQGNSA. There are 15 residues in the CDR3. In DNA, the CDR3 is TGTGCCAGCAGCTTAGAATCCCTCGGGGCGGATACGCAGTATTTT. Encoded protein: CASSLESLGADTQYF. Full variable domain (missing parts from reference TRBV7-2 and TRBJ2-3): GAGVSQSPSNKVTEKGKDVELRCDPISGHTALYWYRQSLGQGLEFLIYFQGNSAPDKSGLPSDRFSAERTGGSVSTLTIQRTQQEDSAVYLCASSLESLGADTQYFGPGTRLTVL.

This rearrangement joins TRBV7-2 to TRBJ1-2; D is undetermined. The germline V and J ends were trimmed by 4 bases and 0 bases, with 6 bases remaining between them. There are 13 residues in the CDR3. CDR1 and CDR2 (germline): SGHTA, FQGNSA. CDR3 coding DNA: TGTGCCAGCAGCTCGGACCCTAACTATGGCTACACCTTC. This encodes CASSSDPNYGYTF.

The V and J genes are TRBV7-9 and TRBJ1-1; 7 bases map to TRBD1. CDR1 and CDR2 from the germline V gene are SEHNR and FQNEAQ (reference sequence). This CDR3 is built from 15 residues. V was clipped by 5 bases and J by 2 bases; unmatched bases: 8. CDR3 loop: CASSVRDSLNTEAFF. DNA for the CDR3: TGTGCCAGCAGCGTACGGGACAGCCTTAACACTGAAGCTTTCTTT.

This CDR3 is CASSVASGSGNVFYEQYF. The CDR3 DNA is TGTGCCAGCAGCGTAGCTTCGGGTAGCGGGAACGTTTTTTACGAGCAGTACTTC. This chain joins TRBV9 and TRBJ2-7, with 8 positions matching TRBD2. Germline CDR1 SGDLS, CDR2 YYNGEE. V trimming: 0 bases; J trimming: 4 bases; junction bases outside the gene matches: 15. The CDR3 runs 18 residues.

As to this clone: One junction end disagrees with the germline gene, perhaps due to a read error. The CDR3 sequence: CASSEIPNTEALF. The DNA for the CDR3 is TGTGCCAGCAGTGAAATCCCGAACACTGAAGCTCTCTTT. V and J are TRBV6-4 and TRBJ1-1, with no clear D. The CDR3 is 13 residues long. Germline loops: CDR1 MRHNA, CDR2 SNTAGT.

This clone was seen a few times. Other DNA sequences in this specimen translate into the identical CDR3. The chain carries TRBV7-9 and TRBJ1-5, with a possible D match to TRBD1 (5 bases). Trimming pared 5 bases from V and 6 bases from J, leaving 17 bases between. The length of the CDR3 is 15 residues. The V gene's germline CDR1 is SEHNR and CDR2 FQNEAQ (reference sequence). CDR3: CASSPRGGGSQPQHF. As DNA, the CDR3 is TGTGCCAGCAGCCCCCGCGGCGGGGGGAGTCAGCCCCAGCATTTT.

The chain links TRBV10-3 to TRBJ2-7, with a weak D call TRBD2 (5 bases). Germline CDR1 ENHRY, CDR2 SYGVKD. This CDR3 is 14 amino acids long. The V and J ends lost 6 bases and 0 bases respectively, with 12 bases between them. The CDR3 is CAIRKDLTSYEQYF. CDR3 DNA: TGTGCCATCAGGAAGGACTTAACCTCCTACGAGCAGTACTTC.

V gene TRBV4-3 combines with J gene TRBJ2-1; 7 positions match TRBD1. The V gene's germline CDR1 is LGHNA and CDR2 YSLEER. The CDR3 has 16 amino acids. J was trimmed by 3 bases and V by 0 bases; bases with no gene match: 5. CDR3 region: CASSQDRDSLYNEQFF. CDR3 nucleotide sequence: TGCGCCAGCAGCCAAGACCGGGACAGCCTCTACAATGAGCAGTTCTTC.

J is TRBJ2-1 and V is TRBV28; 16 bases map to TRBD2. The germline V gene encodes CDR1 MDHEN and CDR2 SYDVKM. The ends lost 5 bases at V and 8 bases at J; junction bases unmatched: 6. This CDR3 comprises 16 residues. CDR3 coding DNA: TGTGCCAGCAGTAAGGGACTAGCGGGAGGGGTGGATGAGCAGTTCTTC. Its protein product is CASSKGLAGGVDEQFF.

This chain links TRBV7-9 with TRBJ2-2, with TRBD1 as a possible D gene (6 bases). From germline, CDR1 is SEHNR and CDR2 FQNEAQ (reference sequence). The V and J ends lost 2 bases and 4 bases respectively, with 14 bases between them. CDR3 size: 16 residues. The CDR3 nucleotides read TGTGCCAGCAGCTTATCGTCCAGGGGTGGCACCGGGGAGCTGTTTTTT. It is translated as CASSLSSRGGTGELFF. Together with reference TRBV7-9 and TRBJ2-2, the CDR3 gives the full variable domain: DTGVSQNPRHKITKRGQNVTFRCDPISEHNRLYWYRQTLGQGPEFLTYFQNEAQLEKSRLLSDRFSAERPKGSFSTLEIQRTEQGDSAMYLCASSLSSRGGTGELFFGEGSRLTVL.

For the CDR3, the DNA is TGTGCCAGCAGCTTACAGGGCCAAGAGACCCAGTACTTC. Amino acids: CASSLQGQETQYF. The chain uses TRBV11-2 and TRBJ2-5; D may be TRBD1 (5 bases). Germline V gene sequence: CDR1 SGHAT, CDR2 FQNNGV. This CDR3 is built from 13 residues. V lost 2 bases and J 1 base, leaving 5 bases between the germline ends.

The chain employs TRBV14 and TRBJ1-1; no clear D gene. The CDR3 totals 13 residues. Looked up from germline, CDR1 is SGHDN and CDR2 is FVKESK. The germline V and J ends were trimmed by 3 bases and 6 bases, with 11 bases remaining between them. The CDR3 loop is CASSHPGFPEAFF. The DNA for the CDR3 is TGTGCCAGCAGCCATCCTGGTTTCCCTGAAGCTTTCTTT.

This chain uses TRBV29-1 with TRBJ2-1; D is unclear. V shed 6 bases and J shed 0 bases, with 9 bases lying between them. The length of the CDR3 is 13 residues. Per germline, CDR1 SQVTM and CDR2 ANQGSEA. Here the CDR3 DNA reads TGCAGCGTGGATCTGAGCTCCTACAATGAGCAGTTCTTC. This encodes CSVDLSSYNEQFF.

This clone was counted between two and nine times. This CDR3 reads CASRDMGDTWLGTGELFF. The DNA of the CDR3 is TGTGCCAGCCGGGACATGGGGGATACGTGGTTAGGCACCGGGGAGCTGTTTTTT. The chain employs TRBV28 and TRBJ2-2; maybe TRBD1 (6 bases). CDR3 length: 18 amino acids. Germline V lookup: CDR1 MDHEN, CDR2 SYDVKM. The V and J ends lost 8 bases and 4 bases respectively, with 26 bases between them.

The CDR3 sequence is CSVAGLGGELFF. DNA of the CDR3: TGCAGCGTTGCAGGTCTTGGCGGGGAGCTGTTTTTT. The chain carries TRBV29-1 and TRBJ2-2; D remains ambiguous. The germline CDR1 and CDR2 sequences are SQVTM and ANQGSEA. CDR3 size: 12 residues. The V and J ends lost 4 bases and 7 bases respectively, with 10 bases between them.